This T cell receptor (beta chain) was found in a study of a mutant IDH1 vaccine in newly diagnosed glioma. Study context: Former treatment meant radiotherapy, temozolomide, or both; the majority had gotten both. Overall study findings and caveats: Pseudoprogression seemed unlinked to shifts in top peripheral T cell clonotypes.

CDR1 and CDR2 (germline): PRHDT, FYEKMQ (reference sequence). The CDR3 extends over 15 amino acids. The V and J ends lost 5 bases and 5 bases respectively, with 16 bases between them. The sample's time point: baseline, week 1 (first vaccination visit). Treatment indicated: pre-vaccination baseline after standard-of-care therapy. Those who donated had recent WHO grade 3 or 4 IDH1-mutant, ATRX-lost astrocytomas. Using immunoSEQ multiplex PCR, the repertoire was profiled, and TCRdb retains in-frame clones only, with some absent. The sample has nearly 15,000 clones; 80% to 90% are singletons. About this clone itself: What it recognizes is unknown.

The chain couples TRBV13 to TRBJ2-1; D might be TRBD1 (6 bases). The sequence came from a middle-aged woman with glioma. Some clones in this sample may be carry-over from other donors' samples. The sequenced sample was PBMCs, obtained from a glioma patient treated with radiotherapy, temozolomide or both. This CDR3 is CASSPGTQLNNEQFF. CDR3 sequence (DNA): TGTGCCAGCAGCCCCGGGACACAACTTAACAATGAGCAGTTCTTC.